This is a list of T cell receptor beta chains from one sample in a study of blood T cells in healthy people across ages. TCRdb independently ran MiXCR on the 5' RACE reads; one entry per CDR3 protein. The sample has about 730,000 distinct CDR3 sequences, around 46% seen once. Sequences were obtained from blood. The receptors stem from a woman aged 60-75 years in good health. CDR3s include the opening cysteine and the closing phenylalanine or tryptophan. The D gene is left open where the match is weak. Not all rows give a size; the values are once, few, many and, for expanded clones, a class.

clone size: -
J gene: TRBJ2-6
V gene: TRBV12-3/TRBV12-4
D gene: -
CDR3 protein: CASSPRGTGVNVLTF
CDR3 DNA: TGTGCCAGCAGTCCGAGGGGGACTGGGGTCAACGTCCTGACTTTC

clone size: few
J gene: TRBJ2-1
V gene: TRBV5-1
D gene: -
CDR3 protein: CASSVQDGDEQFF
CDR3 DNA: TGCGCCAGCAGCGTGCAGGATGGGGATGAGCAGTTCTTC

clone size: -
J gene: TRBJ1-1
V gene: TRBV29-1
D gene: TRBD1
CDR3 protein: CSVWTGERTEAFF
CDR3 DNA: TGCAGCGTTTGGACAGGGGAGAGAACTGAAGCTTTCTTT

clone size: -
J gene: TRBJ2-3
V gene: TRBV3-1
D gene: TRBD2
CDR3 protein: CASAAGGVDTQYF
CDR3 DNA: TGTGCCAGCGCTGCTGGGGGGGTAGATACGCAGTATTTT

clone size: few
J gene: TRBJ1-2
V gene: TRBV7-2
D gene: -
CDR3 protein: CASSFGRGYGYTF
CDR3 DNA: TGTGCCAGCAGCTTTGGCAGGGGCTATGGCTACACCTTC

clone size: few
J gene: TRBJ1-2
V gene: TRBV9
D gene: TRBD1
CDR3 protein: CASSVATGQGGYTF
CDR3 DNA: TGTGCCAGCAGCGTAGCGACAGGGCAAGGGGGCTACACCTTC

clone size: -
J gene: TRBJ2-1
V gene: TRBV6-2/TRBV6-3
D gene: TRBD2
CDR3 protein: CASAGGMYYNEQFF
CDR3 DNA: TGTGCCTCTGCGGGGGGGATGTACTACAATGAGCAGTTCTTC

clone size: once
J gene: TRBJ2-5
V gene: TRBV28
D gene: -
CDR3 protein: CANSTHLAQETQYF
CDR3 DNA: TGTGCCAACAGCACCCATCTAGCGCAGGAGACCCAGTACTTC

clone size: -
J gene: TRBJ1-2
V gene: TRBV5-1
D gene: TRBD1
CDR3 protein: CASSDGTVGGYTF
CDR3 DNA: TGCGCCAGCAGCGACGGGACAGTGGGTGGCTACACCTTC

clone size: few
J gene: TRBJ2-1
V gene: TRBV20-1
D gene: -
CDR3 protein: CSARLREEQFF
CDR3 DNA: TGCAGTGCTAGATTGCGCGAGGAGCAGTTCTTC